The 11 T cell receptor beta chains reported below all come from one sample, sequenced in a study. TCRdb fed the RT-PCR reads into MiXCR, producing one record per CDR3 protein. Here the sample spans about 700,000 distinct CDR3 sequences, more than 13% being singletons. The sample consisted of memory CD4+ T cells from blood. Source of these receptors: a female donor in good health, serving as a healthy control.

This clonotype came up a few times. CDR3 region: CASSPGASYNSPLHF. The CDR3, as DNA: TGTGCCAGCAGTCCGGGGGCAAGCTATAATTCACCCCTCCACTTT. V usage is TRBV28 and J usage is TRBJ1-6, with TRBD1 as a possible D gene (6 bases). The CDR3 runs to 15 residues. Germline V CDR1 and CDR2: MDHEN, SYDVKM. Trimming removed 5 bases from V and 3 bases from J, with 11 bases in between.

V and J are TRBV6-2 or TRBV6-3 and TRBJ2-7; D not certain. The CDR3 covers 13 residues. Per the germline V gene, CDR1 is MNHEY and CDR2 is SVGEGT. Trimming pared 6 bases from V and 3 bases from J, leaving 12 bases between. The CDR3 protein is CASRTTALYEQYF. The CDR3 DNA is TGTGCCAGCAGGACGACGGCTCTCTACGAGCAGTACTTC.

This clonotype has a handful of counts. The chain joins TRBV5-1 to TRBJ1-2; tentative D call: TRBD1 (5 bases). The CDR3 is 13 residues long. Germline CDR1 SGHRS, CDR2 YFSETQ. Trimming removed 4 bases from V and 1 base from J, with 8 bases in between. CDR3: CASSIQDNYGYTF. The CDR3 DNA is TGCGCCAGCAGCATACAGGATAACTATGGCTACACCTTC. Drawing the rest from reference TRBV5-1 and TRBJ1-2, the complete variable domain is KAGVTQTPRYLIKTRGQQVTLSCSPISGHRSVSWYQQTPGQGLQFLFEYFSETQRNKGNFPGRFSGRQFSNSRSEMNVSTLELGDSALYLCASSIQDNYGYTFGSGTRLTVV.

This clonotype was found many times. This chain links TRBV12-3 or TRBV12-4 with TRBJ2-7; the D gene is possibly TRBD2 (5 bases). Deletions cut 6 bases from V and 1 base from J, with 10 bases between. There are 13 residues in the CDR3. The chain's CDR3 is CASRDPGSYEQYF. CDR3 DNA: TGTGCCAGCAGGGATCCGGGATCCTACGAGCAGTACTTC.

The table lists this clonotype with many counts. The chain couples TRBV6-5 to TRBJ2-7, with TRBD1 matching 8 bases. Trimming removed 6 bases from V and 4 bases from J; junction bases left unmatched: 5. CDR1 MNHEY and CDR2 SVGAGI come from the germline V gene. This CDR3 region has 13 residues. The CDR3 sequence: CASSPDRGYEQYF. CDR3 nucleotides: TGTGCCAGCAGCCCCGACAGGGGTTACGAGCAGTACTTC.

In the case of this clonotype: Lacking the conserved final phenylalanine or tryptophan, this CDR3 likely reflects a read error. No DNA is shown, since the ends of the CDR3 on it are uncertain; the CDR3 is the one TCRdb lists. The CDR3 is CATSEPGL. The chain has TRBV24-1 and TRBJ2-1. The CDR3 spans 8 amino acids, including both terminal residues. From germline, CDR1 is KGHDR and CDR2 SFDVKD.

This clonotype was seen at least ten times. The chain has TRBV6-5 and TRBJ2-7; tentative D call: TRBD1 (6 bases). Trimming pared 2 bases from V and 3 bases from J, leaving 11 bases between. Germline V gives CDR1 MNHEY, CDR2 SVGAGI. CDR3 size: 14 residues. The CDR3 coding sequence is TGTGCCAGCAGTTACCTCGGGACATACTACGAGCAGTACTTC. This sequence encodes CASSYLGTYYEQYF.

This clonotype was seen a handful of times. The chain recombines TRBV24-1 with TRBJ1-5; tentative D call: TRBD1 (5 bases). With 5 bases removed from V and 1 base from J, the gap between germline ends came to 8 bases. CDR1 and CDR2 (germline): KGHDR, SFDVKD. The CDR3 is 14 residues long. CDR3 nucleotide sequence: TGTGCCACCAGTGTAGGGGTGAGCAATCAGCCCCAGCATTTT. It codes for CATSVGVSNQPQHF.

This sequence joins TRBV4-3 and TRBJ1-2; a weak D match, TRBD1 (5 bases). Trimming took off 1 base at V and 6 bases at J, with 15 bases between the two ends. Germline loops: CDR1 LGHNA, CDR2 YSLEER. This CDR3 region has 15 residues. In DNA form, the CDR3 reads TGCGCCAGCAGCCAAGGACAACAGGAATTCGATGGCTACACCTTC. Its translation: CASSQGQQEFDGYTF.

The chain uses TRBV29-1 and TRBJ2-1; perhaps TRBD1 as D (6 bases). Trimming removed 6 bases from V and 5 bases from J, with 11 bases in between. Germline-derived CDR1 and CDR2 are SQVTM and ANQGSEA. The CDR3 spans 12 residues. The CDR3 DNA reads TGCAGCGTCCGACAGGAACACAATGAGCAGTTCTTC. Its protein is CSVRQEHNEQFF.

V gene TRBV5-1 combines with J gene TRBJ2-7; 7 bases are a match to TRBD1. The CDR3 is 14 amino acids. The germline CDR1 and CDR2 sequences are SGHRS and YFSETQ. Unmatched junction bases numbered 5, after V lost 3 bases and J lost 2 bases. CDR3 sequence (DNA): TGCGCCAGCAGCTCAGGGGGACATACCTACGAGCAGTACTTC. It translates to CASSSGGHTYEQYF.